This entry is about one T cell receptor beta chain. Its antigen is still unknown. The CDR3 has 11 residues. Germline V gives CDR1 DFQATT, CDR2 SNEGSKA (reference sequence). Trimming left V 3 bases short and J 1 base short, with 4 bases between. This sample was taken from a study of a mutant IDH1 vaccine in newly diagnosed glioma. Some clones are missing from TCRdb's copy, which holds only in-frame ones; the method was immunoSEQ multiplex PCR. The data show tens of thousands of clones, over 75% seen once. The time point: week 23, last vaccination. In the vaccine, a single dose held 300 ug of the mutant IDH1 20-mer peptide, along with topical imiquimod.

This specimen consisted of PBMCs, obtained from a glioma patient whose treatment included an IDH1 peptide vaccine. The receptor was derived from a man between 18 and 29 years old with glioma. The chain recombines TRBV20-1 with TRBJ2-7; D unclear. CDR3 residues: CSASTSYEQYF. Written as DNA, the CDR3 is TGCAGTGCTAGTACGTCCTACGAGCAGTACTTC.